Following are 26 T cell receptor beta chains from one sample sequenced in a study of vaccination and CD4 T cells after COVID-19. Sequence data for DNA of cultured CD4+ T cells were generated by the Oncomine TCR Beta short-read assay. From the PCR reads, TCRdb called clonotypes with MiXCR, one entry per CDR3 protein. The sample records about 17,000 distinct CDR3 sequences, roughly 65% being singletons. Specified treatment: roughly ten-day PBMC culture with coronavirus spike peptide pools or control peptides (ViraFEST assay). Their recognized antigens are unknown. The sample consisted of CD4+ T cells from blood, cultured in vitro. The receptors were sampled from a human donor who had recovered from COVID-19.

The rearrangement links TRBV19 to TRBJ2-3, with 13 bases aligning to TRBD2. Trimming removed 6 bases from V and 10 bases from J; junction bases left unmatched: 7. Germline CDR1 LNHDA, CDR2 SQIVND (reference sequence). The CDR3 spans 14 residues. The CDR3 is CASRGLAGTTAQYF. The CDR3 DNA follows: TGTGCCAGTAGGGGACTAGCGGGAACGACCGCGCAGTATTTT.

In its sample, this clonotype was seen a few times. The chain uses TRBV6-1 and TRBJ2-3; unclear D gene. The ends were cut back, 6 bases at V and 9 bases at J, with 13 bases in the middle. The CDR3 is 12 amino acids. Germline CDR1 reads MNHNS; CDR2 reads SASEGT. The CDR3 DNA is TGTGCCAGCAGCTCAAACTCCGTGACGCAGTATTTT. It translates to CASSSNSVTQYF.

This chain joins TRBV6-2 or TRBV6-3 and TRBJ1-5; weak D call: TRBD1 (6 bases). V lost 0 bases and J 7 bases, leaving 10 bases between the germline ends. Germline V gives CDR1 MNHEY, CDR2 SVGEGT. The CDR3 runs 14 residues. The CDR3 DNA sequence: TGTGCCAGCAGTTACTCCGGGGGCCCCCAGCCCCAGCATTTT. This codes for CASSYSGGPQPQHF.

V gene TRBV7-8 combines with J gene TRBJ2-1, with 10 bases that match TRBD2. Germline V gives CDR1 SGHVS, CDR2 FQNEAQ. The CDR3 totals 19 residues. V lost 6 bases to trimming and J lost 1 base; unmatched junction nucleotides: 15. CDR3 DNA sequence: TGTGCCAGCAGTTCACAGAGGGCTAGCGGGGGCCAGTCCTACAATGAGCAGTTCTTC. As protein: CASSSQRASGGQSYNEQFF.

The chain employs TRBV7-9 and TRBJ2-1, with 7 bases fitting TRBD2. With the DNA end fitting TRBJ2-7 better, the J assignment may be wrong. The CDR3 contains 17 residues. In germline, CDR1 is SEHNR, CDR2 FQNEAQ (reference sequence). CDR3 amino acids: CATLSLGGGNGSYEQYF. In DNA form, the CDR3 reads TGTGCCACCCTCAGCCTGGGGGGGGGAAATGGCTCCTACGAGCAGTACTTC.

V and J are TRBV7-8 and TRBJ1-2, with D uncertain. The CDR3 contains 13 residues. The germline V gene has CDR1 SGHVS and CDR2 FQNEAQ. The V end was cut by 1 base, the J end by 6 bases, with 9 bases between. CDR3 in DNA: TGTGCCAGCAGCTTAGGGCAGTCGAATGGCTACACCTTC. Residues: CASSLGQSNGYTF.

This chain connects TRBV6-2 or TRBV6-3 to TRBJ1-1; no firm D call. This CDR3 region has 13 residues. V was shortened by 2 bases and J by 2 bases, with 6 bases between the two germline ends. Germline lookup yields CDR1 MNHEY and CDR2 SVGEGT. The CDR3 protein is CASSYEANTEAFF. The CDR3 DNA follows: TGTGCCAGCAGTTACGAAGCTAACACTGAAGCTTTCTTT.

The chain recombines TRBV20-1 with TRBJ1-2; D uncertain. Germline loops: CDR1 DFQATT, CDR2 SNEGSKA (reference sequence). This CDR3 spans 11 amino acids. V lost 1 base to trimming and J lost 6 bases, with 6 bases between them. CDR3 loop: CSARVVDGYTF. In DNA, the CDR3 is TGCAGTGCTAGAGTGGTCGATGGCTACACCTTC.

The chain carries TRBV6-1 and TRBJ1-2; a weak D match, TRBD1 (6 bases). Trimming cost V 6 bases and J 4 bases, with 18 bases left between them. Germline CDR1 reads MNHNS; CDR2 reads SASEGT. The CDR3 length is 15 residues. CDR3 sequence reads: CASRGTGIGGYGYTF. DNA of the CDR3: TGTGCCAGCAGGGGAACAGGGATAGGGGGCTATGGCTACACCTTC.

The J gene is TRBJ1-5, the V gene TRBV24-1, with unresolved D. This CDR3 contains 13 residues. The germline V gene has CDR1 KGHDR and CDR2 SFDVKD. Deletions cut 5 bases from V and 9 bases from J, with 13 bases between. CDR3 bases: TGTGCCACCAGTGCCGGAAGCTCCGGGCCCCAGCATTTT. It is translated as CATSAGSSGPQHF.

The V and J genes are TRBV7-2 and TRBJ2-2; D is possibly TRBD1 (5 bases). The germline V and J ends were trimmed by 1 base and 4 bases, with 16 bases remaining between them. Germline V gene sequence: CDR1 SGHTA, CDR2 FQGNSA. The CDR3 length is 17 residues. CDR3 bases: TGTGCCAGCAGCTTAGTCGGTCGCAGGGCCTCCACCGGGGAGCTGTTTTTT. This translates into CASSLVGRRASTGELFF.

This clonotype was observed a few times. The CDR3 DNA sequence: TGTGCCACCAGTGATCCAGTCACTAGCACAGATACGCAGTATTTT. It translates to CATSDPVTSTDTQYF. The chain recombines TRBV24-1 with TRBJ2-3, with D unresolved. The CDR3 loop spans 15 amino acids. Germline CDR1 and CDR2: KGHDR and SFDVKD. Trimming took 3 bases from V and 0 from J, leaving 9 bases between them.

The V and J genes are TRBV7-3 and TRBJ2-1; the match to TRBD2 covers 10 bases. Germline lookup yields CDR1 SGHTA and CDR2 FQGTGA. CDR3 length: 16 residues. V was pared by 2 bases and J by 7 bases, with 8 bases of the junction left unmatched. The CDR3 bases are TGTGCCAGCAGCTTATCGCCTAGCGGGAGTAGTAATGAGCAGTTCTTC. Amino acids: CASSLSPSGSSNEQFF.

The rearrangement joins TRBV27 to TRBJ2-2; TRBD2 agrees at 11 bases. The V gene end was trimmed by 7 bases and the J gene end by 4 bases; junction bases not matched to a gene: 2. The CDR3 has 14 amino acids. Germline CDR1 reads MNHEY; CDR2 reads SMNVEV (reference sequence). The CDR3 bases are TGTGCCAGCACTGGACTAGCGGGCACCGGGGAGCTGTTTTTT. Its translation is CASTGLAGTGELFF.

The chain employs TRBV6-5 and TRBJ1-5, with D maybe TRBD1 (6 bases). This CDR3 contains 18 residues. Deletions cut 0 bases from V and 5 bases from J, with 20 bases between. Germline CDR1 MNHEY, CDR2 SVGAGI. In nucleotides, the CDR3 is TGTGCCAGCAGTTACTCCGGCTGGGACACTTTTTTACATCAGCCCCAGCATTTT. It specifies CASSYSGWDTFLHQPQHF.

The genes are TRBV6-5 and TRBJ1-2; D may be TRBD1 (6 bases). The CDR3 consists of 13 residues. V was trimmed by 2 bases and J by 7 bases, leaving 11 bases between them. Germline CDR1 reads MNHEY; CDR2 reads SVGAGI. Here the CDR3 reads CASSYGGAAGYTF. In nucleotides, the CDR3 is TGTGCCAGCAGTTACGGGGGCGCAGCTGGCTACACCTTC.

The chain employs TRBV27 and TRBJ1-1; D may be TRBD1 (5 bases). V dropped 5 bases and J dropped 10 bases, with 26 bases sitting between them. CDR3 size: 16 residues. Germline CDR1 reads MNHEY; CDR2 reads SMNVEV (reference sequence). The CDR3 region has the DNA TGTGCCAGCAGTCCGCAACCGGGACGGGGAGAATTAGGAGCTTTCTTT. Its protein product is CASSPQPGRGELGAFF.

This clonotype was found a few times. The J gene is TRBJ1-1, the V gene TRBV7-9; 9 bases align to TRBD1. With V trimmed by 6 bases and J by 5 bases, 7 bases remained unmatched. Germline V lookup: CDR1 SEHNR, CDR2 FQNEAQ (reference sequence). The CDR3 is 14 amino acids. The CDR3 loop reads CASSQQGAATEAFF. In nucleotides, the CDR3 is TGTGCCAGCAGTCAACAGGGGGCGGCTACTGAAGCTTTCTTT.

This CDR3 is CASRATGIQDGYTF. Written as DNA, the CDR3 is TGTGCCAGCAGAGCGACAGGGATTCAAGATGGCTACACCTTC. This rearrangement joins TRBV6-1 to TRBJ1-2; 7 positions agree with TRBD1. V lost 6 bases, J lost 6 bases, and 10 bases stayed unmatched. Germline CDR1 and CDR2: MNHNS and SASEGT. This CDR3 is built from 14 residues.

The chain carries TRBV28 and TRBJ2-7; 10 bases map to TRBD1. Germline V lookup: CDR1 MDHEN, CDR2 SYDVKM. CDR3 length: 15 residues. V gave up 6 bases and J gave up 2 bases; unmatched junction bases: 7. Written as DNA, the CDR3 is TGTGCCAGCAGGGGGGGGGACAGGGGTCCCTACGAGCAGTACTTC. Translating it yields CASRGGDRGPYEQYF. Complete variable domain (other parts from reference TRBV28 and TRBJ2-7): DVKVTQSSRYLVKRTGEKVFLECVQDMDHENMFWYRQDPGLGLRLIYFSYDVKMKEKGDIPEGYSVSREKKERFSLILESASTNQTSMYLCASRGGDRGPYEQYFGPGTRLTVT.

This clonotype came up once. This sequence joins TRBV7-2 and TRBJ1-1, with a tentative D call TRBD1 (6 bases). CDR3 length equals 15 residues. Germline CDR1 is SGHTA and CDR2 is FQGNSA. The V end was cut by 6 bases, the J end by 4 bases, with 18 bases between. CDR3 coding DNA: TGTGCCAGCAGGAGCGTCGGGGGCGGTGGCACTGAAGCTTTCTTT. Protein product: CASRSVGGGGTEAFF.

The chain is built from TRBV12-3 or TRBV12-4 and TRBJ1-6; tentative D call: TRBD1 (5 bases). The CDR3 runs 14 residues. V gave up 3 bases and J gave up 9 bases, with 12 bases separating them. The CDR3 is CASSFGQGGSPLHF. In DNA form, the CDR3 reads TGTGCCAGCAGTTTTGGGCAGGGAGGTTCACCCCTCCACTTT.

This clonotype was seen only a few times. CDR3 sequence: CASSLSDSGADTQYF. The DNA of the CDR3 is TGTGCCAGCAGCTTATCCGACAGTGGGGCTGATACGCAGTATTTT. The chain has TRBV11-2 and TRBJ2-3; maybe TRBD1 (5 bases). Germline lookup yields CDR1 SGHAT and CDR2 FQNNGV. The CDR3 loop spans 15 amino acids. V was cut by 2 bases and J by 6 bases, with 15 bases left in between.

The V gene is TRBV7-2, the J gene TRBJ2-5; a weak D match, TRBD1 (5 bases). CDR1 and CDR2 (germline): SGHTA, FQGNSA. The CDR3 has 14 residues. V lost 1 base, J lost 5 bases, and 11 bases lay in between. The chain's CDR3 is CASSLGGFWETQYF. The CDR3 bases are TGTGCCAGCAGCTTAGGGGGCTTCTGGGAGACCCAGTACTTC.

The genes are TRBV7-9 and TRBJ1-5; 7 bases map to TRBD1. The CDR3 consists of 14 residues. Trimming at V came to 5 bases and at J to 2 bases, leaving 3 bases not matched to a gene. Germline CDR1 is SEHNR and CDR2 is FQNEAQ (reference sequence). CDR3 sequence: CASSRTGGNQPQHF. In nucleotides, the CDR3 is TGTGCCAGCAGCCGTACAGGGGGCAATCAGCCCCAGCATTTT.

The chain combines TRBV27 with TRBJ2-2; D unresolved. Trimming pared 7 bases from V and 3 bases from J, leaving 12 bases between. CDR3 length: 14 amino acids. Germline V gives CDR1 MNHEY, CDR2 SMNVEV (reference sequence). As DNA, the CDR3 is TGTGCCAGCAAAGGCTTTGGGGACACCGGGGAGCTGTTTTTT. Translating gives CASKGFGDTGELFF.